This T cell receptor (beta chain) was sequenced for a study of T-cell memory formation after mild COVID-19. TCRdb fed the 5' RACE reads into MiXCR, producing one record per CDR3 protein. The data show 130,000 to 150,000 distinct CDR3 sequences, about 5.5% seen once. The V end lost 1 base, the J end lost 5 bases, and 15 bases lay between the germline ends. In germline, CDR1 is SGHTA, CDR2 FQGNSA. The CDR3 runs to 16 residues. This TCR came from an adult woman who had mild COVID-19 (a few samples of this study predate the infection). Cell type and time point are not known. The V call is TRBV7-2, the J call TRBJ2-1, with a tentative D call TRBD2 (5 bases). Sequenced sample: PBMCs or a T cell subset sorted from them (not recorded which). The CDR3 loop reads CASSLGILRRNNEQFF. The CDR3 bases are TGTGCCAGCAGCTTAGGGATCTTAAGGAGGAACAATGAGCAGTTCTTC.